Below are 9 T cell receptor beta chains sequenced from a single sample in a study of tumor-infiltrating lymphocytes in primary liver carcinoma. The study extracted blood RNA from unsorted whole blood and also extracted germline DNA. Priming with a constant-region primer yielded TCR beta cDNA from 450 to 550 ng total RNA. Slightly modified ARM-PCR with three nested multiplex PCR rounds yielded TCR beta libraries. Running 10 cycles apiece, the first two PCR rounds relied on TRBV1-TRBV30 forward primers together with a C-beta reverse primer. TCRdb reprocessed the multiplex PCR reads with MiXCR, giving one entry per CDR3 protein. The data contain approximately 210,000 distinct CDR3 sequences, roughly 61% of them seen just once; the ten biggest clones take up about 7.1%. Sequenced input: peripheral blood. The source of these receptors is an older woman with primary liver carcinoma and hepatitis B virus infection.

V gene TRBV1 combines with J gene TRBJ2-3; the DNA was not used to check the table's D call, TRBD2. TRBV1 corresponds to a pseudogene. This CDR3 contains 17 residues. This CDR3 reads CTSKTGTSGTSTDTQYF. CDR3 in DNA: TGCACCAGCAAGACCGGGACTAGCGGAACTAGCACAGATACGCAGTATTTT.

In this sample, this clonotype turned up once. Being one base from a much bigger clone, this may be a read error. The rearrangement joins TRBV5-4 to TRBJ2-7, with 10 bases aligning to TRBD1. The CDR3 is 18 amino acids. CDR1 SGHNT and CDR2 YYREEE come from the germline V gene (reference sequence). The CDR3 bases are TGTGCCAGCAGCTCCGGCCGGGACAGGGGCCTTAGCTCCTACGAGCTGTACTTC. It specifies CASSSGRDRGLSSYELYF.

A remark on this clonotype: Germline and junction disagree at one end, which may indicate a read error. The chain carries TRBV11-1 and TRBJ2-5; D tentatively fits TRBD1 or TRBD2 (6 bases each). The CDR3 contains 16 residues. Germline V lookup: CDR1 SGHAT, CDR2 FQDESV (reference sequence). The CDR3 DNA reads TGTGCCAGCAGCTTAGGCCCCGAACAGGGTCGGGAGACCCAGTATTTC. Translation gives CASSLGPEQGRETQYF.

This clonotype was counted once. Possible read error: a much larger clone is one base away. Here the CDR3 reads CASSLAAGVSTDTHYF. CDR3 in DNA: TGTGCCAGCAGCTTGGCGGCAGGGGTGAGCACAGATACGCACTATTTT. The chain carries TRBV5-5 and TRBJ2-3, with TRBD1 as a possible D gene (6 bases). This CDR3 has 16 residues. The germline gives CDR1 SGHKS, CDR2 YYEKEE (reference sequence).

This clonotype was recorded at least ten times. V is TRBV12-3 or TRBV12-4 and J is TRBJ1-1, with D tentatively TRBD1 (5 bases). The CDR3 is 13 residues long. Trimming stripped 3 bases from V and 4 bases from J, with 9 bases between. DNA for the CDR3: TGTGCCAGCAGTTTTAGGGGTATCACTGAAGCTTTCTTT. It encodes CASSFRGITEAFF.

In its sample, this clonotype was seen many times. This sequence joins TRBV5-4 and TRBJ1-2; TRBD1 is a possible D gene (5 bases). The CDR3 length is 14 residues. Germline values: CDR1 SGHNT, CDR2 YYREEE (reference sequence). V gave up 0 bases and J gave up 3 bases, with 9 bases separating them. The CDR3 spells CASSLVGRDYGYTF. DNA for the CDR3: TGTGCCAGCAGCTTGGTTGGCAGGGACTATGGCTACACCTTC.

Details on this clonotype: A much more abundant neighbour one base away suggests this may be a read error. The chain carries TRBV12-3 or TRBV12-4 and TRBJ1-1; the D is unclear. V shed 6 bases and J shed 7 bases, with 12 bases lying between them. The CDR3 is 12 residues long. CDR3 in amino acids: CASSRDMGEAFF. CDR3 coding DNA: TGTGCCAGCAGCCGTGACATGGGTGAAGCTTTCTTT.

This rearrangement joins TRBV5-6 to TRBJ2-5; the D gene is possibly TRBD1 (6 bases). The length of the CDR3 is 17 residues. CDR1 and CDR2 from the germline V gene are SGHDT and YYEEEE. The ends were cut back, 0 bases at V and 1 base at J, with 16 bases in the middle. The CDR3 bases are TGTGCCAGCAGCTTGGCAATTGGTCTACAGGGCCAAGAGACCCAGTACTTC. Translating it yields CASSLAIGLQGQETQYF.

Concerning this clonotype itself: A much larger clone sits a single nucleotide away, making a read error possible. The missing conserved phenylalanine or tryptophan at the end of this CDR3 makes a read error likely. The genes are TRBV6-1 and TRBJ2-3, with D possibly TRBD2 on 5 matching bases. Germline CDR1 and CDR2: MNHNS and SASEGT. CDR3 length: 16 amino acids. V lost 6 bases and J lost 0, with 16 bases in between. CDR3 DNA: TGTGCCAGCAGCGAGGGCCGCGGCGCAAGCACAGATACGCAGTATTCT. This sequence encodes CASSEGRGASTDTQYS.